These T cell receptor beta chains were read from a single sample in a study of T cell changes during pregnancy in multiple sclerosis. Data came from immunoSEQ multiplex PCR; TCRdb stores just in-frame clones and leaves some out. The table has 85,000 to 120,000 clones, under 95% seen once. The material was peripheral blood, obtained before pregnancy. The source of these receptors is a female donor with multiple sclerosis, enrolled in a pregnancy study. Each CDR3 is given with its conserved first and last residue. The order of the fields is clone size, V gene, CDR3 length, CDR3 protein. Not every row has a clone size; where given, it reads once, few, many or a size class.

>-|TRBV5-4|15
CASSLAGGQTYGYTF
>-|TRBV7-2|19
CASSLAALAVAISTDTQYF
>-|TRBV2|16
CASSAEHPSYNSPLHF
>-|TRBV11-2|16
CASSPTSGGMWEKLFF
>-|TRBV6-1|13
CASSGLDNSPLHF
>-|TRBV7-2|12
CASSPGLIEAFF
>-|TRBV7-2|13
CASSLRGSETQYF
>once|TRBV11-2|13
CASSSYSRGTQYF
>once|TRBV30|15
CAWSVHGGSTDTQYF
>-|TRBV6-5|15
CASRGTSGSIYEQYF
>-|TRBV6-1|13
CASSDGERNEQYF
>-|TRBV19|15
CASSLLGEANYGYTF
>few|TRBV6-5|15
CASSYSIGASYEQYF
>-|TRBV18|12
CASSPGTGEQYF
>-|TRBV18|13
CASSPGGDQPQHF
>-|TRBV6-5|16
CASSYTGLAGSYEQYF
>-|TRBV5-1|14
CASSFTGFGYGYTF
>-|TRBV27|14
CASSYNRRNTEAFF
>-|TRBV10-3|13
CAISAMQGHGYTF
>-|TRBV4-2|15
CASSQGRGPNEKLFF
>-|TRBV5-4|17
CASSQRPTGDIETEAFF
>few|TRBV11-2|15
CASSSSTLRNYGYTF
>-|TRBV5-1|16
CASSLDGRKGKETQYF
>-|TRBV29-1|10
CATVNTEAFF
>-|TRBV7-3|15
CASSYGTGGNTEAFF
>-|TRBV4-2|19
CASSQLGLAGGASTDTQYF
>-|TRBV9|15
CASSVRAGSGNEQFF